Shown below are 22 T cell receptor beta chains from a single sample sequenced in a study of technical replicates of blood from a few donors. Measured with immunoSEQ multiplex PCR; TCRdb has only the in-frame clones, and not every one. Of about 88,000 clones listed, just under 95% are singletons. The specimen was T cells isolated from PBMCs. These receptors were obtained from a human donor in good health.

The chain couples TRBV5-1 to TRBJ2-1, with a weak D call TRBD2 (6 bases). Per the germline V gene, CDR1 is SGHRS and CDR2 is YFSETQ. CDR3 length equals 16 residues. Trimming took off 1 base at V and 2 bases at J, with 13 bases between the two ends. For the CDR3, the DNA is TGCGCCAGCAGCTTGTACGGGAGTGTCCCCTACAATGAGCAGTTCTTC. It yields the protein CASSLYGSVPYNEQFF.

The chain recombines TRBV19 with TRBJ1-4; D gene ambiguous. Deletions cut 6 bases from V and 7 bases from J, with 15 bases between. The CDR3 consists of 14 residues. Germline V gene lookup returns CDR1 LNHDA and CDR2 SQIVND (reference sequence). CDR3 sequence reads: CASRRTPEGEKLFF. The DNA of the CDR3 is TGTGCCAGTAGGAGGACTCCGGAGGGTGAAAAACTGTTTTTT. Filled out from reference TRBV19 and TRBJ1-4, the complete variable domain reads DGGITQSPKYLFRKEGQNVTLSCEQNLNHDAMYWYRQDPGQGLRLIYYSQIVNDFQKGDIAEGYSVSREKKESFPLTVTSAQKNPTAFYLCASRRTPEGEKLFFGSGTQLSVL.

This rearrangement joins TRBV4-1 to TRBJ1-2; no definite D call. The V end was cut by 1 base, the J end by 0 bases, with 18 bases between. Germline CDR1 and CDR2: MGHRA and YSYEKL. The CDR3 loop spans 18 amino acids. This CDR3 reads CASSQGGQLNRPNYGYTF. As DNA, the CDR3 is TGCGCCAGCAGCCAAGGTGGGCAGTTGAACCGCCCTAACTATGGCTACACCTTC.

V and J are TRBV27 and TRBJ2-1; 14 bases fit TRBD2. The germline gives CDR1 MNHEY, CDR2 SMNVEV (reference sequence). With V trimmed by 8 bases and J by 1 base, 1 base remained unmatched. This CDR3 spans 15 amino acids. As DNA, the CDR3 is TGTGCCAGCGGACTAGCGGGAGGATCCTACAATGAGCAGTTCTTC. Translated, it gives CASGLAGGSYNEQFF.

This chain connects TRBV4-2 to TRBJ2-3; 8 nucleotides line up with TRBD2. Trimming cost V 3 bases and J 6 bases; bases outside gene matches: 11. Germline CDR1 and CDR2: LGHNA and YNFKEQ. CDR3 length equals 16 residues. CDR3: CASSHQGAGDRDTQYF. The CDR3 DNA sequence: TGTGCCAGCAGCCACCAGGGAGCGGGAGATCGGGATACGCAGTATTTT.

V gene TRBV28 combines with J gene TRBJ1-3; no clear D gene. This CDR3 spans 16 amino acids. Germline CDR1 and CDR2: MDHEN and SYDVKM. V was pared by 2 bases and J by 0 bases, with 11 bases between. The CDR3 nucleotides read TGTGCCAGCAGTTTACTGGCAGGCCGCTCTGGAAACACCATATATTTT. It codes for CASSLLAGRSGNTIYF. Full variable domain (rest looked up from reference TRBV28 and TRBJ1-3): DVKVTQSSRYLVKRTGEKVFLECVQDMDHENMFWYRQDPGLGLRLIYFSYDVKMKEKGDIPEGYSVSREKKERFSLILESASTNQTSMYLCASSLLAGRSGNTIYFGEGSWLTVV.

The chain uses TRBV9 and TRBJ1-3; D not certain. V lost 0 bases and J lost 8, with 18 bases in between. CDR3 size: 16 residues. Germline V CDR1 and CDR2: SGDLS, YYNGEE. The DNA for the CDR3 is TGTGCCAGCAGCGTAGGATCCTCGGGGAGGCGTCACACCATATATTTT. Translating gives CASSVGSSGRRHTIYF.

The rearrangement links TRBV11-2 to TRBJ1-2; TRBD1 matches at 8 bases. Per the germline V gene, CDR1 is SGHAT and CDR2 is FQNNGV. The CDR3 consists of 15 residues. J gave up 1 base and V 3 bases, and 4 bases lay outside the gene matches. CDR3 nucleotides: TGTGCCAGCAGCTTCTCGGGACAGGTTAACTATGGCTACACCTTC. Translation gives CASSFSGQVNYGYTF.

The rearrangement joins TRBV28 to TRBJ2-4; the D is unclear. The CDR3 totals 14 residues. V was pared by 10 bases and J by 8 bases, with 21 bases between. The germline V gene encodes CDR1 MDHEN and CDR2 SYDVKM. The CDR3 region is CATNSDLGVYIQYF. The DNA of the CDR3 is TGTGCCACCAATTCTGATCTTGGAGTGTACATTCAGTACTTC.

This chain uses TRBV5-1 with TRBJ2-1; possibly TRBD1 for D (8 bases). The V end was cut by 0 bases, the J end by 6 bases, with 16 bases between. Germline CDR1 and CDR2: SGHRS and YFSETQ. The CDR3 consists of 16 residues. The CDR3 spells CASSLVDRGGGNEQFF. The CDR3 nucleotides are TGCGCCAGCAGCTTGGTTGACAGGGGAGGGGGCAATGAGCAGTTCTTC.

This chain joins TRBV4-2 and TRBJ1-4; 9 bases align to TRBD1. The germline V gene has CDR1 LGHNA and CDR2 YNFKEQ. The CDR3 is 19 amino acids. Unmatched junction bases numbered 10, after V lost 2 bases and J lost 0 bases. The chain's CDR3 is CASSQPLQGAISTNEKLFF. CDR3 sequence (DNA): TGTGCCAGCAGCCAACCGTTACAGGGGGCGATTTCAACTAATGAAAAACTGTTTTTT.

The V call is TRBV27, the J call TRBJ1-1; no definite D call. Germline lookup yields CDR1 MNHEY and CDR2 SMNVEV (reference sequence). The germline V and J ends were trimmed by 2 bases and 0 bases, with 13 bases remaining between them. The CDR3 runs to 16 residues. CDR3 DNA sequence: TGTGCCAGCAGTTTAATCGGCAGGTACATGAACACTGAAGCTTTCTTT. This encodes CASSLIGRYMNTEAFF.

The chain carries TRBV6-1 and TRBJ2-1; 9 bases fit TRBD1. The CDR3 is made up of 15 amino acids. CDR1 is MNHNS, CDR2 SASEGT, per germline. The trim removed 8 bases at V and 4 bases at J, leaving 9 bases unmatched. CDR3 amino acids: CASSRPGQGYNEQFF. The CDR3 region has the DNA TGTGCCAGCTCGCGACCGGGACAGGGATACAATGAGCAGTTCTTC.

The V and J genes are TRBV28 and TRBJ2-1; tentatively, D is TRBD2 (6 bases). V shed 6 bases and J shed 4 bases, with 13 bases lying between them. The CDR3 sequence is 14 residues long. Germline CDR1 reads MDHEN; CDR2 reads SYDVKM. CDR3 nucleotide sequence: TGTGCCAGCAGCCCCTTCGGGAGATACAATGAGCAGTTCTTC. Translated, it gives CASSPFGRYNEQFF.

V gene TRBV29-1 combines with J gene TRBJ2-3; D is perhaps TRBD2 (6 bases). The CDR3 spans 15 residues. Germline V CDR1 and CDR2: SQVTM, ANQGSEA. Trimming took 6 bases from V and 1 from J, leaving 17 bases between them. CDR3 in amino acids: CSVSGGGVGTDTQYF. Here the CDR3 DNA reads TGCAGCGTCTCCGGCGGCGGGGTAGGCACAGATACGCAGTATTTT.

The rearrangement uses TRBV6-1 and TRBJ1-5; 7 bases map to TRBD1. This CDR3 has 14 amino acids. Per germline, CDR1 MNHNS and CDR2 SASEGT. V gave up 2 bases and J gave up 9 bases; unmatched junction bases: 7. CDR3 DNA: TGTGCCAGCAGTGAATGGGGGGCAGGGGGGCCCCAGCATTTT. Translation: CASSEWGAGGPQHF.

The rearrangement joins TRBV9 to TRBJ2-3; D is perhaps TRBD2 (6 bases). The germline V gene has CDR1 SGDLS and CDR2 YYNGEE. The CDR3 is 15 amino acids. The V end was cut by 0 bases, the J end by 0 bases, with 8 bases between. In nucleotides, the CDR3 is TGTGCCAGCAGCGTAGAGGCGGGGAGCACAGATACGCAGTATTTT. Translated, it gives CASSVEAGSTDTQYF.

The genes are TRBV4-2 and TRBJ1-1, with D unclear. The V gene lost 1 base and the J gene lost 4 bases, with 19 bases spanning the gap. In germline, CDR1 is LGHNA, CDR2 YNFKEQ. The CDR3 loop spans 17 amino acids. This CDR3 reads CASSQVGQVLGSTEAFF. Written as DNA, the CDR3 is TGTGCCAGCAGCCAAGTTGGTCAGGTCCTCGGTTCCACTGAAGCTTTCTTT.

The V gene is TRBV18, the J gene TRBJ2-1, with a weak D call TRBD1 (5 bases). The CDR3 runs 15 residues. Per the germline V gene, CDR1 is KGHSH and CDR2 is LQKENI. The V end lost 1 base, the J end lost 5 bases, and 12 bases lay between the germline ends. The CDR3 nucleotides read TGTGCCAGCTCACCACAGGGGAACAGAGACAATGAGCAGTTCTTC. The encoded protein is CASSPQGNRDNEQFF.

The V call is TRBV5-4, the J call TRBJ2-5; 14 nucleotides line up with TRBD2. Trimming removed 0 bases from V and 2 bases from J; junction bases left unmatched: 0. The CDR3 has 16 residues. CDR1 is SGHNT and CDR2 is YYREEE in the germline V gene (reference sequence). As DNA, the CDR3 is TGTGCCAGCAGCTTGGGACTAGCGGGGGGGCAAGAGACCCAGTACTTC. As protein: CASSLGLAGGQETQYF.

The chain employs TRBV2 and TRBJ2-1, with D hard to call. The germline V and J ends were trimmed by 7 bases and 3 bases, with 4 bases remaining between them. The CDR3 has 11 amino acids. Germline CDR1 reads SNHLY; CDR2 reads FYNNEI. The CDR3 nucleotides read TGTGCCAGCAACTACTACAATGAGCAGTTCTTC. This sequence encodes CASNYYNEQFF.

This chain connects TRBV14 to TRBJ2-7, with D tentatively TRBD2 (6 bases). V was pared by 4 bases and J by 1 base, with 14 bases between. CDR3 length: 15 residues. From germline, CDR1 is SGHDN and CDR2 FVKESK. Written as DNA, the CDR3 is TGTGCCAGCAGCCGAGCCGACCGGGGGTCCTACGAGCAGTACTTC. Encoded protein: CASSRADRGSYEQYF. Full variable domain (remainder filled in from reference TRBV14 and TRBJ2-7): EAGVTQFPSHSVIEKGQTVTLRCDPISGHDNLYWYRRVMGKEIKFLLHFVKESKQDESGMPNNRFLAERTGGTYSTLKVQPAELEDSGVYFCASSRADRGSYEQYFGPGTRLTVT.